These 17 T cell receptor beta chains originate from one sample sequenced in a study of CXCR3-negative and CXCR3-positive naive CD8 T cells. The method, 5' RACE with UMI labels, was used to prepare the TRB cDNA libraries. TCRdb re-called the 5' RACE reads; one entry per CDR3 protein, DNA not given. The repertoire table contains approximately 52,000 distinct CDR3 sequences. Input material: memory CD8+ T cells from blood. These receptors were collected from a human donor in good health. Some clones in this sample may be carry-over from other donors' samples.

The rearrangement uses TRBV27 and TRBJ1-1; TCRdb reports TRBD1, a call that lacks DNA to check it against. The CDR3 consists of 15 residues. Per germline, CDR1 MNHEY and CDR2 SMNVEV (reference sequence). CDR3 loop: CASSLGPGGRSEAFF.

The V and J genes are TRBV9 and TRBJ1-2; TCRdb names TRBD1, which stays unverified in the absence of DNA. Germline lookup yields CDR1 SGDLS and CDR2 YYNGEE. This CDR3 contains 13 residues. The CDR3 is CASSLGGDNGYTF.

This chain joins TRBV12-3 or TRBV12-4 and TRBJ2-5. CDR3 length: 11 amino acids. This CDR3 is CASKREETQYF.

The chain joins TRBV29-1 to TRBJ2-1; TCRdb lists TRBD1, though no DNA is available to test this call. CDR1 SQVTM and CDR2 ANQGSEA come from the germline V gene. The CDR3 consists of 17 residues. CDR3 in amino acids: CSVEEARTGGSYNEQFF.

The CDR3: CSVLIGVLRQETQYF. This sequence joins TRBV29-1 and TRBJ2-5. Germline CDR1 and CDR2: SQVTM and ANQGSEA. CDR3 size: 15 residues.

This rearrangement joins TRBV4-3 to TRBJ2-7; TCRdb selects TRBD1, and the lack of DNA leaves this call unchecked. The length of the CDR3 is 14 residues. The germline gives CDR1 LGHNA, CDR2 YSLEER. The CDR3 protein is CASSPGRGSYEQYF.

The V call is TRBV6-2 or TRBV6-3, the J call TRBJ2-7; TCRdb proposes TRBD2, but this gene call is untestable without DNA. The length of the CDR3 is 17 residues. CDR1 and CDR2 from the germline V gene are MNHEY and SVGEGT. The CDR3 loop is CASSHSRTSGGHYEQYF.

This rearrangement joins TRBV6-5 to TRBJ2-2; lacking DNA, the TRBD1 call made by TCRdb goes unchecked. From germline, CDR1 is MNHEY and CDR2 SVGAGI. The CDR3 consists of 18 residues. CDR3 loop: CASSYGAAGSVNTGELFF.

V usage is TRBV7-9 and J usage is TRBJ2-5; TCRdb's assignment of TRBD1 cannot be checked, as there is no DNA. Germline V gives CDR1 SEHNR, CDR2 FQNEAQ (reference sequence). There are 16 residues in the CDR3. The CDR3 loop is CASSASGTEYQETQYF.

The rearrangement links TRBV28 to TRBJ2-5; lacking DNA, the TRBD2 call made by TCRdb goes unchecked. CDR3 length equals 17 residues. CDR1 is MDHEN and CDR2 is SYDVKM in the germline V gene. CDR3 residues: CASPERGLFTNQETQYF.

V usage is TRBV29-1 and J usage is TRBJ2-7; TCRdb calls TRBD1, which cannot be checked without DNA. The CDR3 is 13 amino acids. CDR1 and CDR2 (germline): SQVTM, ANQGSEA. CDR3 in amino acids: CSVSDSRRYEQYF.

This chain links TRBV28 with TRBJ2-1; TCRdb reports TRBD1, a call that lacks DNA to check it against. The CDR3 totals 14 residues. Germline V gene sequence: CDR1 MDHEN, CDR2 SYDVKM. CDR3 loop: CASSFRGLNNEQFF.

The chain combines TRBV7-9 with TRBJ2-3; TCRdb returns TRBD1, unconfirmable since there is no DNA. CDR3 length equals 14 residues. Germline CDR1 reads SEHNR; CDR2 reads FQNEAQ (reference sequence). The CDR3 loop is CASSPVGVPDTQYF.

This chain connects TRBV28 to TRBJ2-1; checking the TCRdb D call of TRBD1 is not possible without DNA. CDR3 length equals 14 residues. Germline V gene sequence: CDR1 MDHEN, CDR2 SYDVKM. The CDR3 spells CASSLSRGRVSEFF.

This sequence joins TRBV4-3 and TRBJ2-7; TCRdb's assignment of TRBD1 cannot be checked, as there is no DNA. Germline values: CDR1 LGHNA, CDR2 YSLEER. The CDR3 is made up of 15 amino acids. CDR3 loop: CASSQGNPGVYEQYF.

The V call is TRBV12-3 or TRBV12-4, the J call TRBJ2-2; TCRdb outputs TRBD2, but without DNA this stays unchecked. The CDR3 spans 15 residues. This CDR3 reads CASSSQSGFSGELFF.

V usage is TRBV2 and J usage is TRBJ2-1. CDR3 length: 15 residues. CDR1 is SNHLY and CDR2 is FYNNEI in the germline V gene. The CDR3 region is CASSEALSSYNEQFF.